The 6 T cell receptor beta chains in this list originate from one sample, sequenced in a study of shared clonotypes between healthy human individuals. Sequencing used immunoSEQ multiplex PCR; TCRdb keeps in-frame clones, though not all of them. The profile shows about 2.1 million clones, approximately 92% of them singletons. Naive CD8 cells were CD45RO-negative, positively selected for CCR7, excluding terminally differentiated effector memory CD45RA+ cells. Source material: naive CD8+ T cells from PBMCs. These receptor sequences come from a man aged 18 to 30 in good health. Some clones in this sample may be carry-over from other donors' samples.

The chain combines TRBV27 with TRBJ2-3, with D maybe TRBD1 (6 bases). The V end was cut by 0 bases, the J end by 2 bases, with 12 bases between. The CDR3 has 16 amino acids. From germline, CDR1 is MNHEY and CDR2 SMNVEV (reference sequence). CDR3 sequence reads: CASSLSLDRATDTQYF. In nucleotides, the CDR3 is TGTGCCAGCAGTTTATCGTTGGACAGAGCCACAGATACGCAGTATTTT.

V is TRBV19 and J is TRBJ1-2; D is undetermined. CDR3 length: 12 residues. The germline V gene encodes CDR1 LNHDA and CDR2 SQIVND (reference sequence). V was trimmed by 6 bases and J by 4 bases, leaving 9 bases between them. CDR3 amino acids: CASRTVTYGYTF. The CDR3 region has the DNA TGTGCCAGTAGAACGGTGACCTATGGCTACACCTTC.

The chain is built from TRBV7-9 and TRBJ2-6, with D perhaps TRBD2 (7 bases). V was cut by 8 bases and J by 2 bases, with 10 bases left in between. Germline V CDR1 and CDR2: SEHNR, FQNEAQ (reference sequence). CDR3 length: 14 amino acids. CDR3 DNA sequence: TGTGCCAGCTGGGAGGGGGCTGGGGCCAACGTCCTGACTTTC. This gives the protein CASWEGAGANVLTF.

A single count supports this clone. This chain joins TRBV5-1 and TRBJ1-2, with a tentative D call TRBD1 (6 bases). CDR3 size: 17 residues. Germline values: CDR1 SGHRS, CDR2 YFSETQ. Trimming removed 0 bases at V and 2 bases at J, with 17 bases between. This CDR3 is CASSLDAGQINNYGYTF. The CDR3 nucleotides are TGCGCCAGCAGCTTGGACGCAGGACAGATTAACAACTATGGCTACACCTTC.

This CDR3 is CASSEVGGSRNQPQHF. The CDR3 coding sequence is TGTGCCAGCAGTGAAGTGGGGGGATCGCGCAATCAGCCCCAGCATTTT. The chain is built from TRBV6-1 and TRBJ1-5; weak D call: TRBD1 (5 bases). This CDR3 is 16 amino acids long. Germline-derived CDR1 and CDR2 are MNHNS and SASEGT. Deletions cut 1 base from V and 2 bases from J, with 12 bases between.

For this clone: Other DNA sequences within the sample encode an identical CDR3. The chain carries TRBV19 and TRBJ2-1; weak D call: TRBD2 (5 bases). V was pared by 3 bases and J by 6 bases, with 15 bases between. CDR1 and CDR2 from the germline V gene are LNHDA and SQIVND (reference sequence). The CDR3 length is 15 residues. CDR3 coding DNA: TGTGCCAGTAGTATCGGTACCGGGGTCTTCAATGAGCAGTTCTTC. Protein product: CASSIGTGVFNEQFF.